A single sample is the source of the 29 T cell receptor beta chains below, sequenced in a study of blood T cell repertoires in COVID-19. Here immunoSEQ multiplex PCR was the method, and the copy in TCRdb shows in-frame clones only, minus some. Among tens of thousands of clones, approximately 91% were seen once, and the ten largest hold almost 10%. Source material: peripheral blood. The receptors originated from a human donor with active COVID-19. The donor label of this sample is uncertain.

The chain combines TRBV7-2 with TRBJ2-5, with 12 bases aligning to TRBD1. CDR1 and CDR2 (germline): SGHTA, FQGNSA. J lost 4 bases, V lost 5 bases, and 5 bases had no gene match. The CDR3 consists of 15 residues. The CDR3 region is CASSRDRGRTETQYF. The CDR3 coding sequence is TGTGCCAGCAGCAGGGACAGGGGGCGAACAGAGACCCAGTACTTC.

The chain has TRBV18 and TRBJ2-7; 8 nucleotides match TRBD1. The V gene's germline CDR1 is KGHSH and CDR2 LQKENI. The V segment lost 6 bases and the J segment 0 bases; nucleotides outside the gene matches: 7. The CDR3 is made up of 15 amino acids. The CDR3 bases are TGTGCCAGCTCCCTCGGACAGGGCGCCTCCTACGAGCAGTACTTC. It encodes CASSLGQGASYEQYF.

The V call is TRBV7-2, the J call TRBJ2-7; D possibly corresponds to TRBD1 (6 bases). The CDR3 spans 14 residues. Trimming removed 2 bases from V and 3 bases from J, with 11 bases in between. Germline V lookup: CDR1 SGHTA, CDR2 FQGNSA. CDR3 nucleotide sequence: TGTGCCAGCAGCTTAACAGGACAGAGCTACGAGCAGTACTTC. Residues: CASSLTGQSYEQYF.

The CDR3 region is CASTGRAGTGELFF. The CDR3 DNA sequence: TGTGCCAGTACCGGCAGGGCAGGCACCGGGGAGCTGTTTTTT. V usage is TRBV19 and J usage is TRBJ2-2; a weak D match, TRBD1 (5 bases). There are 14 residues in the CDR3. CDR1 is LNHDA, CDR2 SQIVND, per germline (reference sequence). Trimming shortened V by 7 bases and J by 4 bases, and 13 bases separated the two germline ends.

This clone has a single count. The chain carries TRBV7-2 and TRBJ2-5; D is possibly TRBD1 (5 bases). The germline V gene has CDR1 SGHTA and CDR2 FQGNSA. Trimming pared 1 base from V and 5 bases from J, leaving 8 bases between. CDR3 size: 13 residues. CDR3 coding DNA: TGTGCCAGCAGCTTAGAGGGGCTGGAGACCCAGTACTTC. Its protein is CASSLEGLETQYF.

The chain couples TRBV11-3 to TRBJ1-1; D is unclear. Trimming took 5 bases from V and 6 from J, leaving 16 bases between them. Germline CDR1 is SGHNT and CDR2 is YENEEA. The CDR3 sequence is 14 residues long. In DNA, the CDR3 is TGTGCCAGCAGCCCGGGAGGGCCCAGGCCTGAAGCTTTCTTT. Amino acids: CASSPGGPRPEAFF. Variable domain in full (rest from reference TRBV11-3 and TRBJ1-1): EAGVVQSPRYKIIEKKQPVAFWCNPISGHNTLYWYLQNLGQGPELLIRYENEEAVDDSQLPKDRFSAERLKGVDSTLKIQPAELGDSAVYLCASSPGGPRPEAFFGQGTRLTVV.

The CDR3 protein is CASCRTRATDTQYF. The CDR3 nucleotides are TGTGCCAGCTGCCGGACTAGGGCCACAGATACGCAGTATTTT. The V call is TRBV11-2, the J call TRBJ2-3, with 7 bases that match TRBD2. Germline trimming cut 8 bases from V and 2 bases from J; bases unmatched to any gene: 7. Germline CDR1 reads SGHAT; CDR2 reads FQNNGV. The CDR3 extends over 14 amino acids. Full variable domain (outside the CDR3, taken from reference TRBV11-2 and TRBJ2-3): EAGVAQSPRYKIIEKRQSVAFWCNPISGHATLYWYQQILGQGPKLLIQFQNNGVVDDSQLPKDRFSAERLKGVDSTLKIQPAKLEDSAVYLCASCRTRATDTQYFGPGTRLTVL.

This chain joins TRBV7-9 and TRBJ1-1; weak D call: TRBD1 (5 bases). V lost 5 bases to trimming and J lost 8 bases, with 12 bases between them. The CDR3 has 12 amino acids. Per the germline V gene, CDR1 is SEHNR and CDR2 is FQNEAQ (reference sequence). CDR3 protein: CASSNGGFEAFF. The CDR3, as DNA: TGTGCCAGCAGCAATGGGGGGTTCGAAGCTTTCTTT.

The rearrangement uses TRBV6-6 and TRBJ1-1; no clear D. This CDR3 is built from 12 residues. Germline V lookup: CDR1 MNHNY, CDR2 SVGAGI (reference sequence). Trimming removed 6 bases from V and 2 bases from J, with 7 bases in between. The CDR3 here is CASSVRNTEAFF. The CDR3 bases are TGTGCCAGCAGCGTCCGTAACACTGAAGCTTTCTTT.

The chain combines TRBV4-1 with TRBJ2-3, with D perhaps matching TRBD2 (6 bases). Germline V CDR1 and CDR2: MGHRA, YSYEKL. The CDR3 consists of 14 residues. The V end lost 4 bases, the J end lost 0 bases, and 8 bases lay between the germline ends. CDR3 loop: CASSPSGSTDTQYF. The CDR3 bases are TGCGCCAGCAGCCCGAGCGGGAGCACAGATACGCAGTATTTT.

The V and J genes are TRBV6-6 and TRBJ2-3; D is perhaps TRBD2 (5 bases). Germline V gives CDR1 MNHNY, CDR2 SVGAGI (reference sequence). V was clipped by 7 bases and J by 0 bases, with 11 bases between them. This CDR3 has 14 residues. The DNA for the CDR3 is TGTGCCAGCACCGAGGGCCTTAGCACAGATACGCAGTATTTT. This sequence encodes CASTEGLSTDTQYF.

The V call is TRBV28, the J call TRBJ1-2, with D unresolved. The germline CDR1 and CDR2 sequences are MDHEN and SYDVKM. This CDR3 region has 13 residues. Trimming removed 8 bases from V and 0 bases from J, with 10 bases in between. Written as DNA, the CDR3 is TGTGCCAGCTACAGTTCCTCTAACTATGGCTACACCTTC. Amino acids: CASYSSSNYGYTF.

The chain joins TRBV5-1 to TRBJ2-2; 9 nucleotides line up with TRBD1. The CDR3 covers 16 residues. Per germline, CDR1 SGHRS and CDR2 YFSETQ. Trimming at V came to 6 bases and at J to 4 bases, leaving 10 bases not matched to a gene. This CDR3 is CASTRLTTGGTGELFF. CDR3 nucleotides: TGCGCCAGCACACGGTTGACGACAGGGGGCACCGGGGAGCTGTTTTTT. Filled out from reference TRBV5-1 and TRBJ2-2, the complete variable domain reads KAGVTQTPRYLIKTRGQQVTLSCSPISGHRSVSWYQQTPGQGLQFLFEYFSETQRNKGNFPGRFSGRQFSNSRSEMNVSTLELGDSALYLCASTRLTTGGTGELFFGEGSRLTVL.

The rearrangement joins TRBV4-2 to TRBJ1-2; tentatively, D is TRBD1 (6 bases). The CDR3 is made up of 16 amino acids. CDR1 is LGHNA, CDR2 YNFKEQ, per germline. Trimming removed 1 base at V and 4 bases at J, with 16 bases between. CDR3 bases: TGTGCCAGCAGCCAAGTGGGGGCAGGGATCTTCTATGGCTACACCTTC. It encodes CASSQVGAGIFYGYTF.

This chain uses TRBV19 with TRBJ2-7; D possibly corresponds to TRBD2 (6 bases). V gave up 6 bases and J gave up 7 bases, with 22 bases separating them. Germline lookup yields CDR1 LNHDA and CDR2 SQIVND (reference sequence). The CDR3 is 15 amino acids. This chain's CDR3 is CASSPSRGSSGEQYF. The DNA of the CDR3 is TGTGCCAGTAGCCCTAGCCGGGGGTCCTCCGGAGAGCAGTACTTC. Filled out from reference TRBV19 and TRBJ2-7, the complete variable domain reads DGGITQSPKYLFRKEGQNVTLSCEQNLNHDAMYWYRQDPGQGLRLIYYSQIVNDFQKGDIAEGYSVSREKKESFPLTVTSAQKNPTAFYLCASSPSRGSSGEQYFGPGTRLTVT.

This sequence joins TRBV7-9 and TRBJ1-3; 11 bases map to TRBD1. Trimming took 1 base from V and 0 from J; bases not matched to a gene: 8. Germline V lookup: CDR1 SEHNR, CDR2 FQNEAQ (reference sequence). The CDR3 runs to 19 residues. The DNA of the CDR3 is TGTGCCAGCAGCTTAGGTCTCGGGACAGGGGGGTTCTCTGGAAACACCATATATTTT. This translates into CASSLGLGTGGFSGNTIYF.

The genes are TRBV30 and TRBJ1-6; D not resolved. The CDR3 has 15 amino acids. The V and J ends lost 2 bases and 3 bases respectively, with 11 bases between them. Per germline, CDR1 GTSNPN and CDR2 SVGIG (reference sequence). The CDR3 here is CAWSIAGVYNSPLHF. As DNA, the CDR3 is TGTGCCTGGAGTATTGCGGGCGTCTATAATTCACCCCTCCACTTT.

Regarding this clone: The junction departs from the called germline gene at one end, perhaps through a read error. The chain links TRBV2 to TRBJ2-1; 9 nucleotides align to TRBD2. The germline V gene encodes CDR1 SNHLY and CDR2 FYNNEI. The CDR3 length is 13 residues. In DNA, the CDR3 is TGTGCCAGCAGTGACCATAGCAGCGGGGGGCGACTCTTC. Translated, it gives CASSDHSSGGRLF.

The chain's CDR3 is CAWSDLRALQGGYGYTF. The DNA for the CDR3 is TGTGCCTGGAGTGATCTCAGGGCCCTCCAAGGAGGGTATGGCTACACCTTC. J is TRBJ1-2 and V is TRBV30; D might be TRBD1 (5 bases). This CDR3 spans 17 amino acids. Germline V lookup: CDR1 GTSNPN, CDR2 SVGIG (reference sequence). The ends were cut back, 1 base at V and 5 bases at J, with 23 bases in the middle.

The V gene is TRBV12-3 or TRBV12-4, the J gene TRBJ2-5; D perhaps matches TRBD2 (7 bases). V was shortened by 7 bases and J by 7 bases, with 16 bases between the two germline ends. The CDR3 is made up of 13 amino acids. The CDR3 DNA reads as TGTGCCAGCACTAGGGGGGGCCCGGGGACCCAGTACTTC. Translating it yields CASTRGGPGTQYF.

The chain uses TRBV19 and TRBJ2-1; 11 bases are shared with TRBD2. J lost 8 bases, V lost 3 bases, and 12 bases had no gene match. CDR1 and CDR2 (germline): LNHDA, SQIVND (reference sequence). There are 17 residues in the CDR3. The CDR3 DNA sequence: TGTGCCAGTAGTATGCCGAGGCTAGCGGGAGGTGTCGATGAGCAGTTCTTC. Residues: CASSMPRLAGGVDEQFF.

The chain couples TRBV3-1 (or the pseudogene TRBV3-2) to TRBJ1-5, with 7 bases lining up with TRBD1. With V trimmed by 0 bases and J by 5 bases, 10 bases remained unmatched. CDR1 is LGHDT, CDR2 YNNKEL, per germline (reference sequence). The CDR3 length is 17 residues. The CDR3 sequence: CASSQDLRGPLDQPQHF. The CDR3 DNA reads TGTGCCAGCAGCCAAGATTTAAGGGGGCCGTTGGATCAGCCCCAGCATTTT.

The rearrangement uses TRBV7-8 and TRBJ2-1; 10 bases fit TRBD2. CDR3 length equals 15 residues. V dropped 5 bases and J dropped 7; count of bases not matched to a gene: 8. CDR1 is SGHVS, CDR2 FQNEAQ, per germline. The CDR3 bases are TGTGCCAGCAGCCTTCCGGGACTAGCGAGAAATGAGCAGTTCTTC. Translation gives CASSLPGLARNEQFF.

The V and J genes are TRBV2 and TRBJ2-3; D perhaps matches TRBD2 (5 bases). This CDR3 has 16 amino acids. The V and J ends lost 1 base and 2 bases respectively, with 13 bases between them. Per the germline V gene, CDR1 is SNHLY and CDR2 is FYNNEI. As DNA, the CDR3 is TGTGCCAGCAGTGAAGGAGGGATTCCCCCCACAGATACGCAGTATTTT. It yields the protein CASSEGGIPPTDTQYF.

The chain has TRBV19 and TRBJ1-3; 7 bases are shared with TRBD1. Losses at the gene ends were 5 bases for V and 0 bases for J; bases not matched to a gene: 4. CDR3 size: 15 residues. CDR1 is LNHDA, CDR2 SQIVND, per germline (reference sequence). CDR3 region: CASSGQEYSGNTIYF. The CDR3 DNA reads as TGTGCCAGTAGTGGACAGGAATACTCTGGAAACACCATATATTTT.

The chain couples TRBV6-2 or TRBV6-3 to TRBJ2-7; TRBD1 might be the D (5 bases). The V and J ends lost 2 bases and 4 bases respectively, with 6 bases between them. The V gene's germline CDR1 is MNHEY and CDR2 SVGEGT. This CDR3 region has 12 residues. DNA for the CDR3: TGTGCCAGCAGTTACGACAGTTACGAGCAGTACTTC. As protein: CASSYDSYEQYF.

J is TRBJ2-3 and V is TRBV5-4; 11 bases match TRBD1. The length of the CDR3 is 17 residues. Germline-derived CDR1 and CDR2 are SGHNT and YYREEE (reference sequence). The V segment lost 3 bases and the J segment 3 bases; nucleotides outside the gene matches: 9. CDR3 sequence (DNA): TGTGCCAGCAGCTCCGGGTGGGGGACAGGGGGAACAGATACGCAGTATTTT. It translates to CASSSGWGTGGTDTQYF.

The rearrangement joins TRBV5-1 to TRBJ2-1, with TRBD1 matching 9 bases. Germline V lookup: CDR1 SGHRS, CDR2 YFSETQ. The CDR3 has 14 amino acids. The ends lost 4 bases at V and 8 bases at J; junction bases unmatched: 7. The CDR3 DNA sequence: TGCGCCAGCAGCACGGGACAGGGAGGCGATGAGCAGTTCTTC. It translates to CASSTGQGGDEQFF.

The chain recombines TRBV2 with TRBJ1-2, with D maybe TRBD1 (5 bases). Trimming left V 6 bases short and J 7 bases short, with 15 bases between. The CDR3 is 13 amino acids. The germline CDR1 and CDR2 sequences are SNHLY and FYNNEI. In DNA form, the CDR3 reads TGTGCCAGCAGGGTGGGGAGGGGAGGTGGCTACACCTTC. It is translated as CASRVGRGGGYTF.